The present TCR beta chain was sequenced within a study of T cells in women clearing cervical HPV infection. Study-wide results and caveats: CIN3+ cases had significantly higher TCR repertoire richness than controls, but evenness did not differ. Cases and controls were distinguished at AUC 0.83 by richness and V genes.

Method: immunoSEQ multiplex PCR; TCRdb's copy keeps in-frame clones and lacks some. The sample table includes around 30,000 clones. The germline V and J ends were trimmed by 0 bases and 0 bases, with 7 bases remaining between them. The CDR3 has 15 residues. Germline V CDR1 and CDR2: SGHDT, YYEEEE. Regarding this clone: As yet, its antigen is unknown. The read terminates 3 residues before the CDR3 end, so the remaining end is supplied by the germline J gene.

This chain connects TRBV5-6 to TRBJ2-1, with D unclear. The origin of this receptor is a woman between 18 and 70 years old with a cervical HPV16 infection that either progressed to CIN3+ or cleared (not recorded which). The specimen was blood buffy coat. CDR3 bases read: TGTGCCAGCAGCTTGGTGGCGGTCTCCTACAATGAG. As protein: CASSLVAVSYNE. The whole CDR3 region reads CASSLVAVSYNEQFF.